This T cell receptor (beta chain) was captured by sequencing in a study of T cell changes during pregnancy in multiple sclerosis. The CDR3 is 15 amino acids. The V gene end was trimmed by 5 bases and the J gene end by 0 bases; junction bases not matched to a gene: 6. Germline CDR1 MDHEN, CDR2 SYDVKM. The repertoire was sequenced with immunoSEQ multiplex PCR; TCRdb's copy has only in-frame clones and lacks some. Of 20,000 to 25,000 clones listed, about 85% are singletons. The TCR sequence derives from a female donor in good health, enrolled as a control in a pregnancy study. Source: CD8+ T cells from peripheral blood mononuclear cells, taken in the first trimester of pregnancy. The rearrangement uses TRBV28 and TRBJ1-1; 7 nucleotides match TRBD1. The CDR3 DNA follows: TGTGCCAGCAGTCAAGACAGGGACCTGAACACTGAAGCTTTCTTT. It translates to CASSQDRDLNTEAFF.